The following is a T cell receptor (beta chain) sequence with its context. Its antigen is unidentified. The data derive from a study of CD8+ T cells in alopecia areata. Study at large: Those patients who were treated received oral tofacitinib, which was given at 5 to 10 mg twice daily for moderate-to-severe alopecia areata.

V lost 2 bases, J lost 4 bases, and 14 bases lay in between. Germline V gene data show CDR1 as MNHEY and CDR2 as SMNVEV (reference sequence). The CDR3 runs to 15 residues. RNA extraction was followed by reverse transcription into cDNA, which acted as the sequencing template. The protocol was immunoSEQ multiplex PCR, while the TCRdb copy is restricted to in-frame clones and leaves out a portion. The sample shows around 160,000 clones, less than 70% of them seen only once. The treatment denotes: oral pan-JAK inhibitor, 5-10 mg twice daily. PBMCs were stained for CD3, CD4 and CD8, and CD4+ and CD8+ T cells were sorted. Findings of the study overall: Uncertain still, given a single nonresponder, is whether baseline CD8+ expansion links to response. Expanded CD8+ clones among the top 100, as well as scalp clonality, were significantly decreased by tofacitinib.

This clonotype was sampled from a human donor with alopecia areata. The chain links TRBV27 to TRBJ2-5, with no clear D. The source material was CD4+ T cells sorted from blood, sampled at week 24, from a patient treated with tofacitinib. The CDR3 DNA is TGTGCCAGCAGTTTAACGTCCGCCACTACAGAGACCCAGTACTTC. Protein product: CASSLTSATTETQYF.